A selection of T cell receptor beta chains follows, all from one sample in a study of a mutant IDH1 vaccine in newly diagnosed glioma. Generated by immunoSEQ multiplex PCR, the TCRdb table keeps only in-frame clones and is missing some. The repertoire has fewer than 55,000 clones, less than 70% of them found once; the top ten carry under 5.5%. Their antigens are not known. This specimen consisted of peripheral blood mononuclear cells (PBMCs), obtained from a glioma patient whose treatment included an IDH1 peptide vaccine. These receptors were taken from a man aged 35 to 55 with glioma. Some clones in this sample may be carry-over from other donors' samples. CDR3s include the opening cysteine and the closing phenylalanine or tryptophan. The D gene is left open where the match is weak. Size is stated for part of the rows, as once, few or many counts, or as a class when the clone is expanded.

clone size: .; D gene: TRBD1; J gene: TRBJ1-5; V gene: TRBV19; CDR3 DNA: TGTGCCAGTAGTCTCAGACAGGGACAGGGGACATCCTATAGCAATCAGCCCCAGCATTTT; CDR3 protein: CASSLRQGQGTSYSNQPQHF
clone size: once; D gene: TRBD1; J gene: TRBJ2-5; V gene: TRBV7-9; CDR3 DNA: TGTGCCAGCAGCTTAGCCCTACTCAGGGGGCGGGAGACCCAGTACTTC; CDR3 protein: CASSLALLRGRETQYF
clone size: few; D gene: .; J gene: TRBJ1-4; V gene: TRBV2; CDR3 DNA: TGTGCCAGCATCGGTTCGGGGAGGAATGAAAAACTGTTTTTT; CDR3 protein: CASIGSGRNEKLFF
clone size: .; D gene: .; J gene: TRBJ1-1; V gene: TRBV11-2; CDR3 DNA: TGTGCCAGCAGCTTAGGAGGTAGCAGGGAATCTGAAGCTTTCTTT; CDR3 protein: CASSLGGSRESEAFF
clone size: .; D gene: .; J gene: TRBJ1-1; V gene: TRBV6-4; CDR3 DNA: TGTGCCAGCAGTGTCGCCTACGGGGACACTGAAGCTTTCTTT; CDR3 protein: CASSVAYGDTEAFF
clone size: few; D gene: .; J gene: TRBJ1-1; V gene: TRBV14; CDR3 DNA: TGTGCCAGCAGCCAAACTTTGCAGAACACTGAAGCTTTCTTT; CDR3 protein: CASSQTLQNTEAFF
clone size: .; D gene: TRBD1; J gene: TRBJ1-2; V gene: TRBV4-1; CDR3 DNA: TGCGCCAGCAGCCAAGATTGGGCAGGGGGCGTCGTATCTAACTATGGCTACACCTTC; CDR3 protein: CASSQDWAGGVVSNYGYTF
clone size: .; D gene: .; J gene: TRBJ2-1; V gene: TRBV27; CDR3 DNA: TGTGCCAGCAGTTTATCCCCCAATGAGCAGTTCTTC; CDR3 protein: CASSLSPNEQFF
clone size: once; D gene: TRBD1; J gene: TRBJ2-5; V gene: TRBV6-5; CDR3 DNA: TGTGCCAGCAGCAGGGACAGGTTAGAAGAGACCCAGTACTTC; CDR3 protein: CASSRDRLEETQYF
clone size: few; D gene: .; J gene: TRBJ1-3; V gene: TRBV6-5; CDR3 DNA: TGTGCCAGCAGTTACTCAGGGAATATGGGAAACACCATATATTTT; CDR3 protein: CASSYSGNMGNTIYF
clone size: .; D gene: TRBD1; J gene: TRBJ2-5; V gene: TRBV29-1; CDR3 DNA: TGCAGCGCGTCTGGACAGGCTGGGGAGACCCAGTACTTC; CDR3 protein: CSASGQAGETQYF
clone size: .; D gene: .; J gene: TRBJ2-3; V gene: TRBV5-6; CDR3 DNA: TGTGCCAGCAGCTCGCCTCATAGAGGAGATACGCAGTATTTT; CDR3 protein: CASSSPHRGDTQYF
clone size: .; D gene: TRBD2; J gene: TRBJ2-3; V gene: TRBV29-1; CDR3 DNA: TGCAGCGTGGAGCGGGGGGGGGCAGATACGCAGTATTTT; CDR3 protein: CSVERGGADTQYF
clone size: .; D gene: .; J gene: TRBJ1-1; V gene: TRBV2; CDR3 DNA: TGTGCCAGCAGTGACACGCCTTCGGGGGCCACTGAAGCTTTCTTT; CDR3 protein: CASSDTPSGATEAFF
clone size: .; D gene: .; J gene: TRBJ2-2; V gene: TRBV6-6; CDR3 DNA: TGTGCCAGCCTGGGCGGGGAGCTGTTTTTT; CDR3 protein: CASLGGELFF
clone size: .; D gene: .; J gene: TRBJ2-1; V gene: TRBV30; CDR3 DNA: TGTGCCTGGAGTGTTGGGACTCACTCGAGCTCCTACAATGAGCAGTTCTTC; CDR3 protein: CAWSVGTHSSSYNEQFF
clone size: .; D gene: .; J gene: TRBJ1-6; V gene: TRBV2; CDR3 DNA: TGTGCCAGCAGTGAAGGTCGAGGGCTTAATTCACCCCTCCACTTT; CDR3 protein: CASSEGRGLNSPLHF
clone size: .; D gene: TRBD2; J gene: TRBJ2-7; V gene: TRBV29-1; CDR3 DNA: TGCAGCGTTGAAGATTGGGGCGGGGGGTCCTACGAGCAGTACTTC; CDR3 protein: CSVEDWGGGSYEQYF
clone size: .; D gene: TRBD2; J gene: TRBJ2-3; V gene: TRBV6-1; CDR3 DNA: TGTGCCAGCAGTGCAAACCCCGGGACTAGCGGGGCTGGTACGCAGTATTTT; CDR3 protein: CASSANPGTSGAGTQYF
clone size: .; D gene: .; J gene: TRBJ2-2; V gene: TRBV5-1; CDR3 DNA: TGCGCCAGCAGCTTGGATCTGGGTTCCGGGGAGCTGTTTTTT; CDR3 protein: CASSLDLGSGELFF
clone size: .; D gene: .; J gene: TRBJ1-6; V gene: TRBV7-3; CDR3 DNA: TGTGCCAGCGGGTATCGCAGTAATTCACCCCTCCACTTT; CDR3 protein: CASGYRSNSPLHF